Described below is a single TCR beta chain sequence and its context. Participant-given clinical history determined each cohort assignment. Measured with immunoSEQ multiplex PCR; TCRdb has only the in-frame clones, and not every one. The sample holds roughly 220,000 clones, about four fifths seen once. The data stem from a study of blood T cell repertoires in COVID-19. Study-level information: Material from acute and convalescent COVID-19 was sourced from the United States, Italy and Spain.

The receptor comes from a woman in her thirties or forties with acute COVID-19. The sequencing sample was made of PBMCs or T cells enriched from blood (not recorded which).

The CDR3 DNA sequence: TGTGCCAGCAGCGGTCCCGGGACAGGCTCCTACGAGCAGTACTTC. Translated, it gives CASSGPGTGSYEQYF. V and J are TRBV2 and TRBJ2-7; TRBD1 aligns across 8 bases. The V gene end was trimmed by 6 bases and the J gene end by 0 bases; junction bases not matched to a gene: 7. The CDR3 totals 15 residues. Germline CDR1 reads SNHLY; CDR2 reads FYNNEI.